The 10 T cell receptor beta chains presented below share a single source sample, sequenced in a study of beta chain features in type 1 diabetes (dated by TCRdb to 2016 to 2019). Receptor libraries were prepared by the immunoSEQ multiplex PCR assay. The entire amount of isolated RNA was reverse transcribed using the High Capacity cDNA Reverse Transcription Kit, so the sequenced TCRB transcripts were expressed ones. The immuneACCESS repertoire file appears here via TCRdb, limited to in-frame rearrangements. These files lack a portion of the clones; in checked studies, under half of the deficit traces to unresolved V genes, and the cause of the others is not known. This sample holds approximately 380,000 clones; about 14% were observed only once. The ten largest clones add up to about 0.018% of the sample. Sequenced material: naive CD4+ T cells from blood. The meaning of the sample's cell subset or site label: true naive CD4+ T cells. The receptors come from a woman under 30 in good health.

The V call is TRBV28, the J call TRBJ1-3; the D gene is possibly TRBD1 (5 bases). Per the germline V gene, CDR1 is MDHEN and CDR2 is SYDVKM. This CDR3 has 13 residues. V dropped 3 bases and J dropped 7 bases, with 10 bases sitting between them. CDR3 protein: CASSLDTDNTIYF. In DNA, the CDR3 is TGTGCCAGCAGTTTGGACACGGACAACACCATATATTTT.

This clone was picked up a small number of times. J is TRBJ1-4 and V is TRBV7-8; 12 bases line up with TRBD1. Trimming removed 8 bases from V and 0 bases from J; junction bases left unmatched: 4. Germline CDR1 SGHVS, CDR2 FQNEAQ. This CDR3 has 16 amino acids. The CDR3 spells CASLGDRGPTNEKLFF. CDR3 DNA sequence: TGTGCCAGCTTGGGGGACAGGGGGCCAACTAATGAAAAACTGTTTTTT.

The V call is TRBV7-9, the J call TRBJ1-1, with D possibly being TRBD1 (5 bases). The CDR3 has 15 residues. Deletions cut 0 bases from V and 4 bases from J, with 12 bases between. CDR1 is SEHNR and CDR2 is FQNEAQ in the germline V gene (reference sequence). The chain's CDR3 is CASSLAAGRSTEAFF. CDR3 in DNA: TGTGCCAGCAGCTTAGCTGCGGGACGGAGCACTGAAGCTTTCTTT.

This sequence joins TRBV6-5 and TRBJ2-7; 9 bases align to TRBD2. Germline trimming cut 5 bases from V and 5 bases from J; bases unmatched to any gene: 7. Germline CDR1 and CDR2: MNHEY and SVGAGI. The CDR3 consists of 14 residues. The CDR3 sequence: CASSPGLARHEQYF. The CDR3 nucleotides read TGTGCCAGCAGTCCGGGACTAGCAAGGCACGAGCAGTACTTC.

In this sample, this clone turned up a few times. V gene TRBV9 combines with J gene TRBJ2-7, with D unresolved. The CDR3 is made up of 14 amino acids. Germline values: CDR1 SGDLS, CDR2 YYNGEE. V lost 2 bases and J lost 0, with 9 bases in between. Written as DNA, the CDR3 is TGTGCCAGCAGCGTTTCCCGGAGCTCCTACGAGCAGTACTTC. It translates to CASSVSRSSYEQYF.

This chain connects TRBV27 to TRBJ2-1, with a possible D match to TRBD2 (6 bases). The CDR3 loop spans 16 amino acids. V was pared by 3 bases and J by 3 bases, with 15 bases between. From germline, CDR1 is MNHEY and CDR2 SMNVEV (reference sequence). CDR3 region: CASSFFRRELYNEQFF. CDR3 sequence (DNA): TGTGCCAGCAGTTTTTTTAGGCGGGAACTCTACAATGAGCAGTTCTTC.

The rearrangement uses TRBV2 and TRBJ1-5, with 8 nucleotides matching TRBD1. The CDR3 extends over 17 amino acids. With V trimmed by 3 bases and J by 0 bases, 7 bases remained unmatched. Germline-derived CDR1 and CDR2 are SNHLY and FYNNEI. CDR3 sequence (DNA): TGTGCCAGCAGTGAGGGGGGCAGGGGGCTTAGCAATCAGCCCCAGCATTTT. Amino acid sequence: CASSEGGRGLSNQPQHF.

This clone was seen only a few times. The chain employs TRBV9 and TRBJ2-6; 7 nucleotides match TRBD1. Germline assignment: CDR1 SGDLS and CDR2 YYNGEE. The ends lost 4 bases at V and 2 bases at J; junction bases unmatched: 3. The CDR3 has 15 residues. CDR3 amino acids: CASSLGTAGANVLTF. As DNA, the CDR3 is TGTGCCAGCAGCCTGGGGACAGCTGGGGCCAACGTCCTGACTTTC.

In its sample, this clone was seen a few times. The chain couples TRBV30 to TRBJ2-7; 9 bases line up with TRBD1. V was pared by 6 bases and J by 3 bases, with 6 bases of the junction left unmatched. Germline lookup yields CDR1 GTSNPN and CDR2 SVGIG (reference sequence). The CDR3 runs 13 residues. CDR3 bases: TGTGCCTGTAAACAGGGGGCTGTCTACGAGCAGTACTTC. The encoded protein is CACKQGAVYEQYF.

This clone turned up a few times. The chain combines TRBV30 with TRBJ1-5, with a weak D call TRBD1 (5 bases). Germline V gives CDR1 GTSNPN, CDR2 SVGIG (reference sequence). Trimming shortened V by 0 bases and J by 4 bases, and 13 bases separated the two germline ends. The CDR3 is 15 residues long. The chain's CDR3 is CAWSVNQGRNQPQHF. CDR3 sequence (DNA): TGTGCCTGGAGTGTAAACCAGGGTAGGAATCAGCCCCAGCATTTT.